Sequencing of this TCR beta chain was carried out in a study of blood T cell repertoires in COVID-19. About the research overall: There were acute and convalescent COVID-19 samples, and they came from the United States, Italy and Spain.

Assay used: immunoSEQ multiplex PCR; TCRdb lists only in-frame clones, some missing. Among approximately 300,000 clones listed, 86% were seen once. Germline CDR1 MNHEY, CDR2 SVGAGI. This CDR3 comprises 13 residues. Trimming at V came to 6 bases and at J to 5 bases, leaving 4 bases not matched to a gene. Ages ranged from about 18 to 89 years, with residence in fewer than 25 US areas. The chain links TRBV6-5 to TRBJ1-1; 9 bases map to TRBD1. Sequenced input: PBMCs or T cells enriched from blood (not recorded which). This TCR came from a woman younger than 35 who had recovered from COVID-19. CDR3 DNA: TGTGCCAGCAGCCGGACAGGGGTGACTGAAGCTTTCTTT. It yields the protein CASSRTGVTEAFF.